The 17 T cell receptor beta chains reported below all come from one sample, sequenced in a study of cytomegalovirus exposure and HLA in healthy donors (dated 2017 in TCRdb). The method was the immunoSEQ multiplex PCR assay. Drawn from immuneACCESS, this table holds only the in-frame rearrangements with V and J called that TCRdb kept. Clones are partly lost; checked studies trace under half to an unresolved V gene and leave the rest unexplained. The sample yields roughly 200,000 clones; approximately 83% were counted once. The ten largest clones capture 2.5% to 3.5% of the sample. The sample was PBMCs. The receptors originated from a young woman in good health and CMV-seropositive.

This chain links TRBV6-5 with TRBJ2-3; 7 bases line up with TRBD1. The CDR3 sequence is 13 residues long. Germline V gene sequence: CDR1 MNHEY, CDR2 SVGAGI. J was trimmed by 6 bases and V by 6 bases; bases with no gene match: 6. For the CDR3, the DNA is TGTGCCAGCAGAAGGGACAGCGGTGATACGCAGTATTTT. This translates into CASRRDSGDTQYF.

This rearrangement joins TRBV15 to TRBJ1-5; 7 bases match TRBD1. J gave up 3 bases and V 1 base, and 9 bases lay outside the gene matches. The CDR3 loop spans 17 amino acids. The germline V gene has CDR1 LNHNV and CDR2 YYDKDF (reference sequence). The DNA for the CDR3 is TGTGCCACCAGCAGAGGAACGGGACAGCGAGCCAATCAGCCCCAGCATTTT. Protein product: CATSRGTGQRANQPQHF.

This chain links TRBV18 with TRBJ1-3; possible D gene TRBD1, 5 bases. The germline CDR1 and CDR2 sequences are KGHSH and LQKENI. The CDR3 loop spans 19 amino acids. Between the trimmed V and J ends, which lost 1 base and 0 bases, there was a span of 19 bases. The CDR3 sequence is CASSPRRAEPTSSGNTIYF. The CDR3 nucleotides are TGTGCCAGCTCACCACGCAGGGCCGAGCCTACTTCCTCTGGAAACACCATATATTTT. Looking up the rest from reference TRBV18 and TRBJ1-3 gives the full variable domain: NAGVMQNPRHLVRRRGQEARLRCSPMKGHSHVYWYRQLPEEGLKFMVYLQKENIIDESGMPKERFSAEFPKEGPSILRIQQVVRGDSAAYFCASSPRRAEPTSSGNTIYFGEGSWLTVV.

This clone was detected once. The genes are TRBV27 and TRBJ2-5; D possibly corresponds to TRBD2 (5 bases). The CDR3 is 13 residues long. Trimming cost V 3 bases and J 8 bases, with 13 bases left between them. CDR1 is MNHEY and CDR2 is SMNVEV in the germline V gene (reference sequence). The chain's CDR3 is CASSFDAEGTQYF. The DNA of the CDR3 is TGTGCCAGCAGTTTCGACGCCGAGGGAACCCAGTACTTC.

CDR3 amino acids: CASSPPGSLRNNEQFF. The CDR3 coding sequence is TGTGCCAGCTCACCACCCGGGAGTCTAAGGAACAATGAGCAGTTCTTC. The V and J genes are TRBV18 and TRBJ2-1, with D possibly matching TRBD2 (6 bases). CDR1 KGHSH and CDR2 LQKENI come from the germline V gene. V lost 0 bases, J lost 5 bases, and 14 bases lay in between. The CDR3 has 16 amino acids.

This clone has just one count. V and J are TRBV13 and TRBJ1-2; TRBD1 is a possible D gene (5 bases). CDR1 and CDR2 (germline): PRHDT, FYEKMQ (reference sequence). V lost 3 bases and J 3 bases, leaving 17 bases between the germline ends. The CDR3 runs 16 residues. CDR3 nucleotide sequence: TGTGCCAGCAGCTTTCGGCTTGACAGAACGGACTATGGCTACACCTTC. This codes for CASSFRLDRTDYGYTF.

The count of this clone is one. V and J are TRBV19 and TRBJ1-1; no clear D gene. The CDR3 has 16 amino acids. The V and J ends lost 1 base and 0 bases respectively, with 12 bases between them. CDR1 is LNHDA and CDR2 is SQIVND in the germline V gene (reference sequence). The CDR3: CASSIGFSVMNTEAFF. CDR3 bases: TGTGCCAGTAGTATAGGTTTTAGCGTAATGAACACTGAAGCTTTCTTT.

The CDR3, as DNA: TGTGCCAGCAAAAAACTAGGGGGATCTGAGCAGTTCTTC. This encodes CASKKLGGSEQFF. The chain is built from TRBV11-2 and TRBJ2-1; a weak D match, TRBD1 (6 bases). V dropped 7 bases and J dropped 9 bases, with 16 bases sitting between them. This CDR3 has 13 residues. Per the germline V gene, CDR1 is SGHAT and CDR2 is FQNNGV.

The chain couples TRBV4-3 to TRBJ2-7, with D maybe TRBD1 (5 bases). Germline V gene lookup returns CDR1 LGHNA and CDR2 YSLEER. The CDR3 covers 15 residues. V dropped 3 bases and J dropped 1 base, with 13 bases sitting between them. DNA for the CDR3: TGCGCCAGCAGCCAGGAACTAACAGGATCCTACGAGCAGTACTTC. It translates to CASSQELTGSYEQYF.

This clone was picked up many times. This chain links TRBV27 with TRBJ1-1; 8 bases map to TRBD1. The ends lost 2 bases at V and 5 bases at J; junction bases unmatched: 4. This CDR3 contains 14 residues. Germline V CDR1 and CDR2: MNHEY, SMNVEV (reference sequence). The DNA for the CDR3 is TGTGCCAGCAGTTTAGGACAGGGAATGACTGAAGCTTTCTTT. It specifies CASSLGQGMTEAFF.

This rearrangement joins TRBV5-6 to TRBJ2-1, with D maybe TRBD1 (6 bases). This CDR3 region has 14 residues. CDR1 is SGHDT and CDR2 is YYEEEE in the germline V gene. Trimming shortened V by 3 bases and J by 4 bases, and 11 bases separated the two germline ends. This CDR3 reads CASSSTGLYNEQFF. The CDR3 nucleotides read TGTGCCAGCAGCTCGACAGGCCTGTACAATGAGCAGTTCTTC.

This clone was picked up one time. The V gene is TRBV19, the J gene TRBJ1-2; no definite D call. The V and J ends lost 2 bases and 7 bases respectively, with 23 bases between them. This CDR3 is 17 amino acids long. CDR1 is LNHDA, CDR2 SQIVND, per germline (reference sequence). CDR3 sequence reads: CASSIYPPIRKVGGYTF. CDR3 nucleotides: TGTGCCAGTAGTATATACCCCCCTATCAGGAAAGTAGGTGGCTACACCTTC.

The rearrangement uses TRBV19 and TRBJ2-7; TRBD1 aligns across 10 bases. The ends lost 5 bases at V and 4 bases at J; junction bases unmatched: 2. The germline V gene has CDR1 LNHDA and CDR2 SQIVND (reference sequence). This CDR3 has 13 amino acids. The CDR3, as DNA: TGTGCCAGTAGTGCGGGACAGGGGTACGAGCAGTACTTC. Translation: CASSAGQGYEQYF.

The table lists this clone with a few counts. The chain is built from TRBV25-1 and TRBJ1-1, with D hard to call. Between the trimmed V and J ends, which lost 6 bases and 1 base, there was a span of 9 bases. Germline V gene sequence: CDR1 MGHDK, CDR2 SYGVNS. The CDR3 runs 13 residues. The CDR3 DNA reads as TGTGCCAGCAGCCCAAACTGGAACACTGAAGCTTTCTTT. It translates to CASSPNWNTEAFF.

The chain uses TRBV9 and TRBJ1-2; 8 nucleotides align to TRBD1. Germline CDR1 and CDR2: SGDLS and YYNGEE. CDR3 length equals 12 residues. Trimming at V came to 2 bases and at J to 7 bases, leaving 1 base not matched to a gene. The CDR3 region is CASSVGQGGYTF. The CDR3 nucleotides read TGTGCCAGCAGCGTCGGACAGGGTGGCTACACCTTC.

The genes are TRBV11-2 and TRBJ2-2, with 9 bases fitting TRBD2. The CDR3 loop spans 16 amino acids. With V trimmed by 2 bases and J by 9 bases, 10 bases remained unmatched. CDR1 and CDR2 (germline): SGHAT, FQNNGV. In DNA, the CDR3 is TGTGCCAGCAGCTTATTCGGTGGCGGGGGGGCCCGGGAGCTGTTTTTT. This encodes CASSLFGGGGARELFF.

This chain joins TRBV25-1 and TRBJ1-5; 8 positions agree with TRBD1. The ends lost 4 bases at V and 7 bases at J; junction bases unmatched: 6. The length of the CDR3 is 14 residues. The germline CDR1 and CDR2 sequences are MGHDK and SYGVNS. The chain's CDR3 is CASSAGQGGQPQHF. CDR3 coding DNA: TGTGCCAGCAGTGCCGGACAGGGCGGGCAGCCCCAGCATTTT. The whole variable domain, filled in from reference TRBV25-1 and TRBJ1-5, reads EADIYQTPRYLVIGTGKKITLECSQTMGHDKMYWYQQDPGMELHLIHYSYGVNSTEKGDLSSESTVSRIRTEHFPLTLESARPSHTSQYLCASSAGQGGQPQHFGDGTRLSIL.